A single sample is the source of the 21 T cell receptor beta chains below, sequenced in a study of blood T cell repertoires in COVID-19. Profiling relied on immunoSEQ multiplex PCR, and the TCRdb table lists in-frame clones only, not all of them. This table holds roughly 54,000 clones, 90% found once. The sample taken for sequencing was peripheral blood. The origin of the receptors is a man between 50 and 59 years old with acute or convalescent COVID-19.

This clone was seen only once. The CDR3 DNA sequence: TGTGCCTGGAGTGTACAATGGGCAGTCTATGGCTACACCTTC. This sequence encodes CAWSVQWAVYGYTF. The chain couples TRBV30 to TRBJ1-2; D gene uncertain. Trimming took off 0 bases at V and 4 bases at J, with 12 bases between the two ends. CDR3 size: 14 residues. Germline V gene lookup returns CDR1 GTSNPN and CDR2 SVGIG (reference sequence).

V and J are TRBV2 and TRBJ1-6, with 7 bases that match TRBD1. There are 13 residues in the CDR3. V dropped 8 bases and J dropped 6; count of bases not matched to a gene: 4. Germline lookup yields CDR1 SNHLY and CDR2 FYNNEI. Written as DNA, the CDR3 is TGTGCCAGCGGACAGGAACCTAATTCACCCCTCCACTTT. This translates into CASGQEPNSPLHF.

V usage is TRBV19 and J usage is TRBJ2-2; 8 bases agree with TRBD1. This CDR3 region has 14 residues. Trimming cost V 7 bases and J 3 bases; bases outside gene matches: 4. Per germline, CDR1 LNHDA and CDR2 SQIVND (reference sequence). As DNA, the CDR3 is TGTGCCAGTATCCCCAGGGGGCACACCGGGGAGCTGTTTTTT. It yields the protein CASIPRGHTGELFF.

V is TRBV5-1 and J is TRBJ1-4; unclear D gene. V lost 1 base, J lost 10 bases, and 11 bases lay in between. Per germline, CDR1 SGHRS and CDR2 YFSETQ. The CDR3 is 13 residues long. The CDR3 DNA sequence: TGCGCCAGCAGCTTGAGAGTCCCGGGAAAACTGTTTTTT. Its protein product is CASSLRVPGKLFF.

The rearrangement joins TRBV10-3 to TRBJ1-3, with D possibly matching TRBD1 (5 bases). Germline V CDR1 and CDR2: ENHRY, SYGVKD. V dropped 3 bases and J dropped 4 bases, with 16 bases sitting between them. This CDR3 has 16 residues. Here the CDR3 reads CAISDLFGQGGNTIYF. The CDR3 bases are TGTGCCATCAGTGACTTATTCGGGCAGGGAGGAAACACCATATATTTT.

J is TRBJ1-4 and V is TRBV7-9; TRBD1 is a possible D gene (5 bases). Trimming took off 5 bases at V and 7 bases at J, with 8 bases between the two ends. CDR1 and CDR2 from the germline V gene are SEHNR and FQNEAQ (reference sequence). This CDR3 comprises 12 residues. The CDR3 nucleotides read TGTGCCAGCAGCCGGGACTTTGAAAAACTGTTTTTT. This gives the protein CASSRDFEKLFF.

This chain connects TRBV19 to TRBJ1-2; D remains ambiguous. In germline, CDR1 is LNHDA, CDR2 SQIVND (reference sequence). The CDR3 runs to 13 residues. V lost 3 bases and J 2 bases, leaving 7 bases between the germline ends. CDR3 DNA: TGTGCCAGTAGTATTGAGGGAAACTATGGCTACACCTTC. Translated, it gives CASSIEGNYGYTF.

This clone was picked up a small number of times. Written as DNA, the CDR3 is TGTGCCTGGAGTGGGGACAGTCCCTACGAGCAGTACTTC. Its translation: CAWSGDSPYEQYF. The V and J genes are TRBV30 and TRBJ2-7, with 7 bases fitting TRBD1. J lost 2 bases, V lost 1 base, and 2 bases had no gene match. The germline V gene encodes CDR1 GTSNPN and CDR2 SVGIG (reference sequence). The CDR3 contains 13 residues.

This chain links TRBV5-1 with TRBJ2-5, with 16 bases that match TRBD2. This CDR3 region has 21 residues. V trimming: 2 bases; J trimming: 6 bases; junction bases outside the gene matches: 19. The germline V gene encodes CDR1 SGHRS and CDR2 YFSETQ. CDR3 bases: TGCGCCAGCAGCTTATCCGGCCCCCGGGGACTAGCGGGAGGGCCGGTGAAGACCCAGTACTTC. Its translation is CASSLSGPRGLAGGPVKTQYF.

This clone has only one observation. V gene TRBV4-2 combines with J gene TRBJ2-7; 10 positions agree with TRBD1. From germline, CDR1 is LGHNA and CDR2 YNFKEQ. V was pared by 1 base and J by 7 bases, with 4 bases of the junction left unmatched. The CDR3 covers 14 residues. The DNA of the CDR3 is TGTGCCAGCAGCCAAGGACAGGGGGCGCTTGAGCAGTACTTC. Protein product: CASSQGQGALEQYF.

The rearrangement joins TRBV27 to TRBJ2-7, with unresolved D. The CDR3 is made up of 12 amino acids. Germline CDR1 is MNHEY and CDR2 is SMNVEV (reference sequence). The germline V and J ends were trimmed by 2 bases and 6 bases, with 8 bases remaining between them. CDR3 region: CASSLSGLEQYF. CDR3 nucleotides: TGTGCCAGCAGTTTAAGTGGGCTCGAGCAGTACTTC.

This clone occurred a few times. The chain carries TRBV27 and TRBJ1-1; a possible D gene is TRBD1 (5 bases). Germline CDR1 and CDR2: MNHEY and SMNVEV (reference sequence). The V end lost 5 bases, the J end lost 2 bases, and 12 bases lay between the germline ends. The length of the CDR3 is 14 residues. The CDR3, as DNA: TGTGCCAGCAGTCAACAGGAATTTAACACTGAAGCTTTCTTT. Its protein is CASSQQEFNTEAFF.

The chain uses TRBV7-6 and TRBJ1-6; tentatively, D is TRBD1 (6 bases). The germline V gene encodes CDR1 SGHVS and CDR2 FNYEAQ. CDR3 length: 16 residues. V gave up 3 bases and J gave up 6 bases, with 15 bases separating them. This chain's CDR3 is CASSLKFGGPNSPLHF. CDR3 coding DNA: TGTGCCAGCAGCTTGAAGTTTGGGGGCCCTAATTCACCCCTCCACTTT.

The chain is built from TRBV11-2 and TRBJ2-1, with 8 bases identical to TRBD2. CDR1 is SGHAT and CDR2 is FQNNGV in the germline V gene. The CDR3 runs 17 residues. The V segment lost 2 bases and the J segment 7 bases; nucleotides outside the gene matches: 13. The CDR3 is CASSLSTSGIGENEQFF. CDR3 DNA: TGTGCCAGCAGCTTATCTACTAGCGGCATCGGGGAGAATGAGCAGTTCTTC.

In its sample, this clone was seen once. In DNA, the CDR3 is TGTGCCAGCAGTAACCGGGACAGGGGTGAGACCCAGTACTTC. Translating gives CASSNRDRGETQYF. The chain has TRBV6-5 and TRBJ2-5, with 10 bases that match TRBD1. CDR1 is MNHEY and CDR2 is SVGAGI in the germline V gene. The V gene end was trimmed by 5 bases and the J gene end by 5 bases; junction bases not matched to a gene: 5. The CDR3 is made up of 14 amino acids.

The table lists this clone with a count of one. The chain uses TRBV24-1 and TRBJ1-1, with 8 bases aligning to TRBD1. From germline, CDR1 is KGHDR and CDR2 SFDVKD. Losses at the gene ends were 3 bases for V and 5 bases for J; bases not matched to a gene: 13. The CDR3 runs 17 residues. CDR3 region: CATSDEDRGRVDTEAFF. The CDR3 nucleotides are TGTGCCACCAGTGATGAAGACAGGGGCCGGGTGGATACTGAAGCTTTCTTT.

The chain uses TRBV7-6 and TRBJ2-2; possibly TRBD2 for D (6 bases). Trimming took off 1 base at V and 8 bases at J, with 14 bases between the two ends. This CDR3 has 15 amino acids. Looked up from germline, CDR1 is SGHVS and CDR2 is FNYEAQ. The CDR3 DNA reads as TGTGCCAGCAGCTTAGTGGTTGCGGAGGGAGGGGAGCTGTTTTTT. Protein product: CASSLVVAEGGELFF.

V usage is TRBV5-4 and J usage is TRBJ2-5, with 13 bases lining up with TRBD2. The junction had 4 bases not matched to a gene; V was cut back by 0 bases and J by 5 bases. The length of the CDR3 is 16 residues. Germline loops: CDR1 SGHNT, CDR2 YYREEE (reference sequence). CDR3 loop: CASSLGLAGGPETQYF. CDR3 nucleotides: TGTGCCAGCAGCTTGGGACTAGCGGGAGGTCCGGAGACCCAGTACTTC.

V is TRBV7-6 and J is TRBJ1-2; 10 positions match TRBD1. The CDR3 sequence is 15 residues long. V was clipped by 3 bases and J by 5 bases; unmatched bases: 6. Looked up from germline, CDR1 is SGHVS and CDR2 is FNYEAQ. The CDR3 spells CASSLGGTGVYGYTF. Here the CDR3 DNA reads TGTGCCAGCAGCTTGGGGGGGACAGGGGTGTATGGCTACACCTTC. Supplemented by reference TRBV7-6 and TRBJ1-2, the full variable domain reads GAGVSQSPRYKVTKRGQDVALRCDPISGHVSLYWYRQALGQGPEFLTYFNYEAQQDKSGLPNDRFSAERPEGSISTLTIQRTEQRDSAMYRCASSLGGTGVYGYTFGSGTRLTVV.

V is TRBV18 and J is TRBJ2-3; TRBD1 aligns across 8 bases. After removal of 5 bases from V and 6 bases from J, the junction contained 7 bases not matched to a gene. Germline V gives CDR1 KGHSH, CDR2 LQKENI. The CDR3 contains 14 residues. CDR3 amino acids: CASSARQGSDTQYF. The CDR3 DNA reads as TGTGCCAGCTCAGCACGACAGGGGTCTGATACGCAGTATTTT.

The rearrangement uses TRBV11-2 and TRBJ2-1; TRBD2 matches 7 bases. V trimming: 1 base; J trimming: 8 bases; junction bases outside the gene matches: 5. This CDR3 has 14 residues. Germline V lookup: CDR1 SGHAT, CDR2 FQNNGV. The DNA for the CDR3 is TGTGCCAGCAGCTTAGGCGGGGGAAGTGATGAGCAGTTCTTC. Amino acids: CASSLGGGSDEQFF.